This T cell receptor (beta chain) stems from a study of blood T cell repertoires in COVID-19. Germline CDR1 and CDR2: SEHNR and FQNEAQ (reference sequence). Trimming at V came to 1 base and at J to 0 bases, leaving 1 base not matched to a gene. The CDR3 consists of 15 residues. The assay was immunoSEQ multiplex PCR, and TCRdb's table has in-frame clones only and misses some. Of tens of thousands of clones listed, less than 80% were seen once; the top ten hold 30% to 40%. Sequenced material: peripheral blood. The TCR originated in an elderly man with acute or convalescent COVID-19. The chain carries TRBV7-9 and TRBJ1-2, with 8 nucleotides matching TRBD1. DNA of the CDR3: TGTGCCAGCAGCTTAGAGACAGGGGCTAACTATGGCTACACCTTC. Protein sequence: CASSLETGANYGYTF.